A selection of T cell receptor beta chains follows, all from one sample in a study of OX40 agonist ivuxolimab in advanced cancers. The protocol was immunoSEQ multiplex PCR, while the TCRdb copy is restricted to in-frame clones and leaves out a portion. The sample includes under 70,000 clones, 92% of them seen just once. The sample in question was CD4+ or CD8+ T cells sorted from blood, obtained in a trial of the OX40 agonist ivuxolimab. The receptors shown here come from an adult with an advanced solid tumor such as melanoma, head and neck, liver or kidney cancer. The CDR3 runs from the conserved cysteine through the conserved F or W. A D gene is named only where the DNA matches it firmly. The size of a clone is reported for some rows only, either as once, few or many, or as a class for expanded clones.

size	D	V	J	DNA	CDR3
.	TRBD2	TRBV4-1	TRBJ2-4	TGCGCCAGCAGCCAAGATTCAGCGGGGGGCGTGCACAAAAACATTCAGTACTTC	CASSQDSAGGVHKNIQYF
.	.	TRBV6-1	TRBJ2-5	TGTGCCAGCAGCGCCGTGACGGTCGTGGAGACCCAGTACTTC	CASSAVTVVETQYF
.	TRBD1	TRBV18	TRBJ2-7	TGTGCCAGCTCGCTCGGACAGGGGGGTTTCTACGAGCAGTACTTC	CASSLGQGGFYEQYF
.	TRBD2	TRBV12-5	TRBJ2-1	TGTGCTAGTGGTTTGATTGGACTAGCGGGACGGAATGAGCAGTTCTTC	CASGLIGLAGRNEQFF
.	.	TRBV30	TRBJ2-7	TGTGCCTGGAGTGACCCGTCTGGGTCCGAGCAGTACTTC	CAWSDPSGSEQYF
.	.	TRBV7-8	TRBJ2-1	TGTGCCAGCTTGGTGTCCGGGGGACCCTACAATGAGCAGTTCTTC	CASLVSGGPYNEQFF
.	.	TRBV6-1	TRBJ1-2	TGTGCCAGCAGTGCCCGCCAGGCGGGCTACACCTTC	CASSARQAGYTF
.	TRBD2	TRBV7-7	TRBJ2-5	TGTGCTAGCAGCTTAGCGGGGACGTCTCAAGAGACCCAGTACTTC	CASSLAGTSQETQYF
.	.	TRBV4-1	TRBJ1-2	TGCGCCAGCAGCCAAGATCCGGCGTACCCTAATGGCTACACCTTC	CASSQDPAYPNGYTF
.	.	TRBV7-9	TRBJ1-2	TGTGCCAGCAGCCAAGGGACAAATACGGGCTATGGCTACACCTTC	CASSQGTNTGYGYTF
.	TRBD2	TRBV11-2	TRBJ2-3	TGTGCCAGCAGCTTAGTTAGCGGGGGGGCCGCAGATACGCAGTATTTT	CASSLVSGGAADTQYF
.	.	TRBV18	TRBJ2-5	TGTGCCAGCTCACCTCAGGGGTTCCAAGAGACCCAGTACTTC	CASSPQGFQETQYF
.	.	TRBV6-1	TRBJ1-4	TGTGCCAGCGCGTCGGTTCCTAATGAAAAACTGTTTTTT	CASASVPNEKLFF
.	TRBD2	TRBV29-1	TRBJ2-5	TGCAGCGTTCAGGGACTAGCGGGAGTAGAGACCCAGTACTTC	CSVQGLAGVETQYF
once	.	TRBV7-3	TRBJ1-6	TGTGCCAGCAGCTTAGTACGGGTGCCGGGTCCTTATAATTCACCCCTCCACTTT	CASSLVRVPGPYNSPLHF
.	.	TRBV6-5	TRBJ1-1	TGTGCCAGCAGTTACTCGAATGGGTACACTGAAGCTTTCTTT	CASSYSNGYTEAFF
.	.	TRBV6-5	TRBJ1-1	TGTGCCAGCAGAGCACAGGGTACGACTGAAGCTTTCTTT	CASRAQGTTEAFF
.	TRBD1	TRBV5-1	TRBJ1-4	TGCGCCAGCAGCTTGGCCAGCCAGGGGGCGGTAAAACTGTTTTTT	CASSLASQGAVKLFF
.	.	TRBV28	TRBJ2-7	TGTGCCAGCAGGGGGGCTGCCCGCTCCTACGAGCAGTACTTC	CASRGAARSYEQYF
.	.	TRBV23-1	TRBJ1-5	TGCGCCAGCAGTCAATCTGGAGTGAATCAGCCCCAGCATTTT	CASSQSGVNQPQHF
.	TRBD2	TRBV5-4	TRBJ2-1	TGTGCCAGCAGCTTGGCCCCGCTAGCGGGAAAAGGTGAGCAGTTCTTC	CASSLAPLAGKGEQFF
.	.	TRBV9	TRBJ2-5	TGTGCCAGCAGCGTAGTAGGGGGGCAGGGTGAGACCCAGTACTTC	CASSVVGGQGETQYF
.	.	TRBV28	TRBJ2-1	TGTGCCAGCAGTACAGGCTCCTACAATGAGCAGTTCTTC	CASSTGSYNEQFF
.	.	TRBV10-1	TRBJ1-5	TGCGCCACCTCGGTGGGGAGCAATCAGCCCCAGCATTTT	CATSVGSNQPQHF
once	.	TRBV7-2	TRBJ2-2	TGTGCCAGCAGCTTAGTATGGGGCGGACCGGGGGAGCTGTTTTTT	CASSLVWGGPGELFF
.	TRBD2	TRBV7-6	TRBJ2-3	TGTGCCAGCAGCTTATCTCACCTGCGGGGGGGAATAGATACGCAGTATTTT	CASSLSHLRGGIDTQYF
once	TRBD1	TRBV5-1	TRBJ1-1	TGCGCCAGCAGCTCGGATACAGGGGCCCCGAACACTGAAGCTTTCTTT	CASSSDTGAPNTEAFF
.	TRBD2	TRBV5-1	TRBJ2-1	TGCGCCAGCAGCATAAAACTAGCGGGAGGGGGAAATGAGCAGTTCTTC	CASSIKLAGGGNEQFF
.	.	TRBV5-6	TRBJ2-7	TGTGCCAGCAGCTTGACCACTTACGAGCAGTACTTC	CASSLTTYEQYF
.	.	TRBV29-1	TRBJ1-2	TGCAGCGTTGAAGGGAACTATGGCTACACCTTC	CSVEGNYGYTF
.	TRBD1	TRBV6-6	TRBJ1-2	TGTGCCAGCACCCTCAGGGGACAGGGATTGCATGGCTACACCTTC	CASTLRGQGLHGYTF
.	.	TRBV7-3	TRBJ2-2	TGTGCCAGCAGCTTAACAGGGCTAGCGAACACCGGGGAGCTGTTTTTT	CASSLTGLANTGELFF
.	.	TRBV5-1	TRBJ2-7	TGCGCCAGCAGCGCGACAGGTACCTCCTACGAGCAGTACTTC	CASSATGTSYEQYF
.	.	TRBV2	TRBJ2-7	TGTGCCAGCAGTGAAGCGCTTCAGGGATCCGAGCAGTACTTC	CASSEALQGSEQYF
.	.	TRBV27	TRBJ2-1	TGTGCCAGCAGTTTTAGATCAACCAATGAGCAGTTCTTC	CASSFRSTNEQFF
medium-sized	.	TRBV27	TRBJ1-2	TGTGCCAGCAGTCTGACCCCGTCCGGTAACTATGGCTACACCTTC	CASSLTPSGNYGYTF
.	.	TRBV1	TRBJ2-2	TGCACCAGCAGCGACGGGACTAGCGGGGGAACCGGAACCGGGGAGCTGTTTTTT	CTSSDGTSGGTGTGELFF
.	TRBD2	TRBV5-4	TRBJ2-5	TGTGCCAGCAGCTTAGCGGGGGGGCAAGAGACCCAGTACTTC	CASSLAGGQETQYF
.	TRBD1	TRBV11-2	TRBJ2-3	TGTGCCAGCAGCCTCGACAGGGGAGATACGCAGTATTTT	CASSLDRGDTQYF
.	.	TRBV14	TRBJ1-1	TGTGCCAGCAGCCCCCTCGGGCTGAACACTGAAGCTTTCTTT	CASSPLGLNTEAFF